A single sample is the source of the 16 T cell receptor beta chains below, sequenced in a study of T cell repertoires in cytomegalovirus infection. Which antigens these TCRs recognize remains unknown. Using its own MiXCR run on the reads, TCRdb lists one record per CDR3 protein. The top ten clones hold approximately 40% of a sample with around 430,000 distinct CDR3 sequences, about 42% of them seen once. Here the sequenced sample was cultured PBMCs, taken from culture after CMV antigen stimulation. The receptors derive from a human donor in good health (CMV status not recorded). Some clones in this sample may be carry-over from other donors' samples.

The rearrangement links TRBV6-2 or TRBV6-3 to TRBJ2-1, with TRBD1 as a possible D gene (6 bases). From germline, CDR1 is MNHEY and CDR2 SVGEGT. This CDR3 has 13 amino acids. Trimming took 11 bases from V and 0 from J, leaving 11 bases between them. CDR3 DNA: TGTGCCGCAGGGGACCGCTCCTACAATGAGCAGTTCTTC. Its protein product is CAAGDRSYNEQFF.

This clonotype was counted a few times. The CDR3: CASSYPGLGEDNEQFF. CDR3 sequence (DNA): TGTGCCAGTAGTTATCCGGGACTAGGGGAGGACAATGAGCAGTTCTTC. The chain joins TRBV19 to TRBJ2-1, with TRBD2 identical over 8 bases. The V gene end was trimmed by 5 bases and the J gene end by 5 bases; junction bases not matched to a gene: 11. Germline V gives CDR1 LNHDA, CDR2 SQIVND (reference sequence). The CDR3 contains 16 residues.

This chain connects TRBV10-3 to TRBJ1-4; TRBD1 matches at 7 bases. The length of the CDR3 is 13 residues. V lost 8 bases and J lost 4; bases outside the gene matches: 4. Per germline, CDR1 ENHRY and CDR2 SYGVKD. The CDR3 loop reads CAIAGTDNEKLFF. For the CDR3, the DNA is TGTGCCATCGCCGGGACAGATAATGAAAAACTGTTTTTT.

This clonotype was detected a few times. Compared with germline, one end of the junction differs, possibly owing to a read error. V is TRBV7-3 and J is TRBJ2-7, with unresolved D. Germline V CDR1 and CDR2: SGHTA, FQGTGA. CDR3 length: 14 amino acids. Here the CDR3 DNA reads TGTGCCAGCAGCTTAGCCGGAGCAAAGGACGAACAGTACTTC. Its translation is CASSLAGAKDEQYF.

The chain recombines TRBV7-2 with TRBJ1-3, with TRBD1 matching 7 bases. Looked up from germline, CDR1 is SGHTA and CDR2 is FQGNSA. The CDR3 is 18 amino acids. V shed 5 bases, J shed 4 bases, and the junction held 17 bases outside the gene matches. The CDR3 DNA sequence: TGTGCCAGCAGCAGGCCGCCATGGGACAGAGTCTTCGGAAACACCATATATTTT. Its translation: CASSRPPWDRVFGNTIYF.

The V and J genes are TRBV24-1 and TRBJ2-2; 7 positions agree with TRBD2. V lost 5 bases to trimming and J lost 0 bases; unmatched junction nucleotides: 8. This CDR3 has 17 amino acids. Germline-derived CDR1 and CDR2 are KGHDR and SFDVKD. The CDR3 DNA reads as TGTGCCACCAGTGCCACTGCGGGGGAATCGAACACCGGGGAGCTGTTTTTT. Protein product: CATSATAGESNTGELFF.

This clonotype was counted a few times. V usage is TRBV6-7 and J usage is TRBJ2-3; the D is unclear. TRBV6-7 is filed as an ORF, its function uncertain. The CDR3 runs 16 residues. The germline V and J ends were trimmed by 1 base and 2 bases, with 13 bases remaining between them. The CDR3 sequence: CASSYLRSMTTDTQYF. The CDR3 region has the DNA TGTGCCAGCAGTTACTTGAGGTCCATGACCACAGATACGCAGTATTTT.

Ten or more counts support this clonotype. The rearrangement joins TRBV7-8 to TRBJ2-6, with no clear D. This CDR3 region has 18 residues. The V end was cut by 1 base, the J end by 0 bases, with 13 bases between. Germline values: CDR1 SGHVS, CDR2 FQNEAQ. For the CDR3, the DNA is TGTGCCAGCAGCTTAGGCGTCTATCCGAACTCTGGGGCCAACGTCCTGACTTTC. Translation gives CASSLGVYPNSGANVLTF.

The chain is built from TRBV30 and TRBJ2-7; D is ambiguous. Germline loops: CDR1 GTSNPN, CDR2 SVGIG (reference sequence). The CDR3 totals 12 residues. Trimming removed 2 bases from V and 12 bases from J, with 17 bases in between. For the CDR3, the DNA is TGTGCCTGGAGTAACCCCCCGGGTCTACTGTACTTC. It translates to CAWSNPPGLLYF.

This clonotype turned up a few times. The chain carries TRBV11-2 and TRBJ2-5, with 7 bases identical to TRBD1. The germline V gene encodes CDR1 SGHAT and CDR2 FQNNGV. Germline trimming cut 1 base from V and 0 bases from J; bases unmatched to any gene: 2. This CDR3 contains 15 residues. CDR3 in amino acids: CASSLGTGHQETQYF. The CDR3 nucleotides are TGTGCCAGCAGCTTAGGGACAGGACACCAAGAGACCCAGTACTTC. The full variable domain, its missing parts supplied by reference TRBV11-2 and TRBJ2-5, is EAGVAQSPRYKIIEKRQSVAFWCNPISGHATLYWYQQILGQGPKLLIQFQNNGVVDDSQLPKDRFSAERLKGVDSTLKIQPAKLEDSAVYLCASSLGTGHQETQYFGPGTRLLVL.

Worth noting for this clonotype: Germline is not matched at one junction end, which may reflect a read error. The chain joins TRBV12-3 or TRBV12-4 to TRBJ2-3, with 9 bases that match TRBD2. This CDR3 comprises 14 residues. The CDR3 nucleotides read TGTGGCAGCAACGTGGGCGGGGGGGTAGATACGCAGTATTTT. Translated: CGSNVGGGVDTQYF.

The chain links TRBV7-6 to TRBJ2-7; the match to TRBD2 covers 8 bases. The CDR3 sequence is 16 residues long. J was trimmed by 6 bases and V by 0 bases; bases with no gene match: 10. CDR1 and CDR2 (germline): SGHVS, FNYEAQ. The CDR3 loop is CASSLAGTSDRREQYF. In nucleotides, the CDR3 is TGTGCCAGCAGCTTAGCTGGGACTAGTGATCGGCGCGAGCAGTACTTC.

This clonotype was counted a few times. This chain connects TRBV4-2 to TRBJ2-5; D not certain. V lost 5 bases, J lost 5 bases, and 18 bases lay in between. Germline CDR1 is LGHNA and CDR2 is YNFKEQ. The CDR3 covers 15 residues. The CDR3 DNA reads as TGTGCCAGCAGCACAGAGTGGAACCTACGTGAGACCCAGTACTTC. Its translation is CASSTEWNLRETQYF.

This clonotype was counted a few times. The chain carries TRBV7-2 and TRBJ2-3, with 11 bases aligning to TRBD2. CDR3 length: 16 residues. With V trimmed by 11 bases and J by 10 bases, 20 bases remained unmatched. Looked up from germline, CDR1 is SGHTA and CDR2 is FQGNSA. The DNA of the CDR3 is TGTGCCTCTCAACTATGGGTAGCGGGAGGGCCTTTCTCGCAGTATTTT. It translates to CASQLWVAGGPFSQYF.

The genes are TRBV23-1 and TRBJ2-5; 11 bases are a match to TRBD1. Being an ORF, TRBV23-1 has a function that is uncertain. The ends lost 10 bases at V and 2 bases at J; junction bases unmatched: 18. The CDR3 totals 18 residues. The CDR3 sequence: CATRCATPRDRGQETQYF. The CDR3, as DNA: TGCGCCACCCGATGCGCCACTCCCCGGGACAGGGGGCAAGAGACCCAGTACTTC.

This clonotype was seen only a few times. The junction and the germline gene differ at one end; a read error may be behind it. This chain uses TRBV12-3 or TRBV12-4 with TRBJ2-1; D may be TRBD2 (7 bases). The CDR3 extends over 12 amino acids. CDR3 sequence: CASSGAGGGPLF. CDR3 sequence (DNA): TGTGCCAGCAGCGGGGCTGGGGGGGGCCCGCTCTTC.